This section outlines one T cell receptor (beta chain) sequence together with its context. The sample is drawn from a study of blood T cell repertoires in COVID-19. Study context: COVID-19 samples collected from the United States, Italy and Spain covered acute and convalescent phases. The cDNA or gDNA used as material had been derived from T cells, B-cell-depleted T cells, or PBMCs.

Per the study methods: Nucleated cell number was recorded as an estimate derived from reference gene primer amplification. Sequencing was performed with immunoSEQ multiplex PCR; in TCRdb, only in-frame clones are kept and a portion is missing. V and J calls and clone size follow that table, whereas D and trimming were derived from the DNA. The table includes under 300,000 clones, 65% to 90% detected once. There are 15 residues in the CDR3. V dropped 5 bases and J dropped 2 bases, with 15 bases sitting between them. The germline gives CDR1 SGHTA, CDR2 FQGNSA. The clonotype originates from a woman of 80 years or more with active or convalescent COVID-19. The chain joins TRBV7-2 to TRBJ1-2, with D perhaps matching TRBD1 (6 bases). The specimen sequenced was peripheral blood. For the CDR3, the DNA is TGTGCCAGCAGCCCGGTCGCGACAGGAAACTATGGCTACACCTTC. Translated: CASSPVATGNYGYTF.